The 8 T cell receptor beta chains given below trace back to one sample, sequenced in a study of cytomegalovirus exposure and HLA in healthy donors. The table came from immunoSEQ multiplex PCR; TCRdb's copy has only in-frame clones and leaves some out. The data hold roughly 130,000 clones, with just under 90% observed a single time. Sequenced: PBMCs. These receptors were taken from a woman in her twenties or thirties in good health and CMV-seropositive.

A few counts support this clone. The chain combines TRBV7-8 with TRBJ2-5; weak D call: TRBD2 (5 bases). This CDR3 has 14 residues. Trimming stripped 3 bases from V and 4 bases from J, with 12 bases between. Germline values: CDR1 SGHVS, CDR2 FQNEAQ. CDR3 loop: CASSFAGSRETQYF. The CDR3 DNA sequence: TGTGCCAGCAGCTTTGCGGGCAGTAGAGAGACCCAGTACTTC. Together with reference TRBV7-8 and TRBJ2-5, the CDR3 gives the full variable domain: GAGVSQSPRYKVAKRGQDVALRCDPISGHVSLFWYQQALGQGPEFLTYFQNEAQLDKSGLPSDRFFAERPEGSVSTLKIQRTQQEDSAVYLCASSFAGSRETQYFGPGTRLLVL.

The chain has TRBV13 and TRBJ2-3; 8 bases align to TRBD2. Germline loops: CDR1 PRHDT, CDR2 FYEKMQ (reference sequence). V dropped 7 bases and J dropped 6; count of bases not matched to a gene: 9. The CDR3 is 14 amino acids. CDR3 loop: CASNSRAGVDTQYF. The CDR3 coding sequence is TGTGCCAGCAACAGCCGAGCGGGAGTGGATACGCAGTATTTT. Supplemented by reference TRBV13 and TRBJ2-3, the full variable domain reads AAGVIQSPRHLIKEKRETATLKCYPIPRHDTVYWYQQGPGQDPQFLISFYEKMQSDKGSIPDRFSAQQFSDYHSELNMSSLELGDSALYFCASNSRAGVDTQYFGPGTRLTVL.

The chain couples TRBV18 to TRBJ2-1; D might be TRBD2 (6 bases). V gave up 5 bases and J gave up 4 bases, with 12 bases separating them. Germline assignment: CDR1 KGHSH and CDR2 LQKENI. The CDR3 consists of 14 residues. The CDR3 region is CASSDSGTYNEQFF. CDR3 nucleotides: TGTGCCAGCTCAGATAGCGGAACTTACAATGAGCAGTTCTTC.

The J gene is TRBJ2-5, the V gene TRBV29-1; D unresolved. Germline V gene sequence: CDR1 SQVTM, CDR2 ANQGSEA. This CDR3 contains 12 residues. V was cut by 5 bases and J by 3 bases, with 10 bases left in between. CDR3 protein: CSVRRSEETQYF. CDR3 nucleotide sequence: TGCAGCGTTCGCAGGTCAGAAGAGACCCAGTACTTC.

This clone has just one count. At one of its ends the junction is not consistent with the germline gene, which may arise from a read error. The chain has TRBV27 and TRBJ2-7; 10 bases are shared with TRBD2. Germline CDR1 is MNHEY and CDR2 is SMNVEV (reference sequence). The CDR3 extends over 17 amino acids. This CDR3 reads CASSLSGAGGSSYEQYF. The CDR3, as DNA: TGTGCCAGCAGCTTATCGGGAGCGGGGGGGAGCTCCTACGAGCAGTACTTC.

The chain is built from TRBV5-4 and TRBJ1-1; 8 nucleotides agree with TRBD1. There are 16 residues in the CDR3. V dropped 4 bases and J dropped 1; count of bases not matched to a gene: 9. Germline V lookup: CDR1 SGHNT, CDR2 YYREEE (reference sequence). This CDR3 is CASSTLEDRANTEAFF. In DNA form, the CDR3 reads TGTGCCAGCAGCACCTTGGAGGACAGGGCGAACACTGAAGCTTTCTTT.

This chain links TRBV16 with TRBJ2-7, with TRBD1 matching 8 bases. The CDR3 consists of 14 residues. Germline CDR1 KGHSY, CDR2 FQNENV. With V trimmed by 5 bases and J by 3 bases, 6 bases remained unmatched. The CDR3 sequence: CASSGRTGIYEQYF. In DNA form, the CDR3 reads TGTGCCAGCAGCGGCAGGACAGGGATCTACGAGCAGTACTTC.

The CDR3: CASSEIAGGSNSNQPQHF. CDR3 DNA sequence: TGTGCCAGCAGTGAAATAGCTGGGGGCAGCAATAGCAATCAGCCCCAGCATTTT. The chain couples TRBV6-1 to TRBJ1-5, with TRBD1 as a possible D gene (6 bases). CDR3 length: 18 residues. Trimming took off 2 bases at V and 0 bases at J, with 17 bases between the two ends. CDR1 and CDR2 (germline): MNHNS, SASEGT.